The 18 T cell receptor beta chains listed next were all sequenced from one sample in a study of T cell responses to AZD1222 COVID-19 vaccine (dated by TCRdb to the early 2020s). The library was built by means of the immunoSEQ multiplex PCR assay. TCRdb holds this immuneACCESS table with in-frame rearrangements only. Some clones are missing; in checked studies, unresolved V genes explain under half, and the rest has no known cause. The sample table lists tens of thousands of clones, over 65% of them with a count of one. The ten largest clonotypes hold around 6.6% of the sample. The intended sense of this specimen's time point label: baseline before first vaccination. The specimen comprised peripheral blood, sampled on day 0 of AZD1222 vaccination. The receptors were sampled from an adult in good health.

The genes are TRBV15 and TRBJ2-2; TRBD2 agrees at 8 bases. Germline values: CDR1 LNHNV, CDR2 YYDKDF (reference sequence). This CDR3 comprises 16 residues. V was clipped by 1 base and J by 4 bases; unmatched bases: 5. The CDR3 is CATSRGLAGGTGELFF. The CDR3 DNA is TGTGCCACCAGCAGAGGTCTAGCGGGTGGCACCGGGGAGCTGTTTTTT.

This rearrangement joins TRBV28 to TRBJ2-5, with D tentatively TRBD2 (5 bases). CDR3 length equals 17 residues. The V gene lost 1 base and the J gene lost 5 bases, with 20 bases spanning the gap. The germline gives CDR1 MDHEN, CDR2 SYDVKM. The CDR3, as DNA: TGTGCCAGCAGTTTATCTCGGGCAGGTGGAGGCTTGGAGACCCAGTACTTC. Protein: CASSLSRAGGGLETQYF.

The chain has TRBV15 and TRBJ2-6, with TRBD2 as a possible D gene (5 bases). The CDR3 contains 15 residues. CDR1 is LNHNV, CDR2 YYDKDF, per germline (reference sequence). V gave up 1 base and J gave up 1 base, with 5 bases separating them. The CDR3: CATSRAGSGANVLTF. CDR3 coding DNA: TGTGCCACCAGCAGAGCGGGGTCTGGGGCCAACGTCCTGACTTTC.

The chain employs TRBV28 and TRBJ2-3; 7 bases fit TRBD2. Germline V lookup: CDR1 MDHEN, CDR2 SYDVKM. CDR3 length: 18 amino acids. V gave up 5 bases and J gave up 1 base; unmatched junction bases: 15. CDR3 sequence (DNA): TGTGCCAGCAGTCCGCTCTCCGGGCTAGCGGAAGGCACAGATACGCAGTATTTT. Protein sequence: CASSPLSGLAEGTDTQYF.

This chain joins TRBV19 and TRBJ2-1, with D possibly TRBD2 on 5 matching bases. Per germline, CDR1 LNHDA and CDR2 SQIVND (reference sequence). This CDR3 is built from 11 residues. Trimming took 7 bases from V and 5 from J, leaving 6 bases between them. CDR3 coding DNA: TGTGCCAGTACCGGGGACAATGAGCAGTTCTTC. It codes for CASTGDNEQFF.

V usage is TRBV24-1 and J usage is TRBJ1-4, with TRBD1 identical over 10 bases. From germline, CDR1 is KGHDR and CDR2 SFDVKD. The CDR3 extends over 16 amino acids. V trimming: 9 bases; J trimming: 7 bases; junction bases outside the gene matches: 13. CDR3: CATGGPRTGGSEKLFF. The CDR3 coding sequence is TGTGCCACCGGCGGGCCCCGGACAGGGGGAAGTGAAAAACTGTTTTTT.

The V and J genes are TRBV5-1 and TRBJ2-1, with 10 bases matching TRBD1. V shed 3 bases and J 6 bases; nucleotides not matched to a gene: 6. In germline, CDR1 is SGHRS, CDR2 YFSETQ. The CDR3 spans 15 residues. CDR3 sequence reads: CASSSGQGYGNEQFF. The CDR3 nucleotides are TGCGCCAGCAGCTCGGGACAGGGGTATGGCAATGAGCAGTTCTTC.

CDR3: CASSFQSQETQYF. Here the CDR3 DNA reads TGTGCCAGCAGCTTTCAGAGCCAAGAGACCCAGTACTTC. The chain couples TRBV5-4 to TRBJ2-5; no clear D gene. CDR3 length: 13 residues. The germline CDR1 and CDR2 sequences are SGHNT and YYREEE (reference sequence). V was trimmed by 2 bases and J by 1 base, leaving 6 bases between them.

The chain carries TRBV5-1 and TRBJ2-1; no reliable D call. Per the germline V gene, CDR1 is SGHRS and CDR2 is YFSETQ. This CDR3 is 13 amino acids long. Trimming removed 0 bases from V and 6 bases from J, with 7 bases in between. CDR3 residues: CASSLGGRNEQFF. The CDR3 DNA reads as TGCGCCAGCAGCTTGGGTGGCCGCAATGAGCAGTTCTTC. Combining the CDR3 with reference TRBV5-1 and TRBJ2-1 gives the whole variable domain KAGVTQTPRYLIKTRGQQVTLSCSPISGHRSVSWYQQTPGQGLQFLFEYFSETQRNKGNFPGRFSGRQFSNSRSEMNVSTLELGDSALYLCASSLGGRNEQFFGPGTRLTVL.

In its sample, this clone was seen a few times. The chain links TRBV10-1 to TRBJ1-1, with D unresolved. V lost 5 bases to trimming and J lost 2 bases, with 15 bases between them. The CDR3 spans 15 residues. Germline CDR1 WNHNN, CDR2 SYGVQD (reference sequence). CDR3: CASSTSGRLNTEAFF. DNA for the CDR3: TGCGCCAGCAGTACCTCGGGGAGGCTAAACACTGAAGCTTTCTTT.

The rearrangement uses TRBV3-1 (or the pseudogene TRBV3-2) and TRBJ2-3; D unresolved. The CDR3 length is 12 residues. The V gene's germline CDR1 is LGHDT and CDR2 YNNKEL (reference sequence). V lost 4 bases, J lost 0 bases, and 2 bases lay in between. The DNA for the CDR3 is TGTGCCAGCAGCCTTAGCACAGATACGCAGTATTTT. As protein: CASSLSTDTQYF.

The rearrangement links TRBV7-2 to TRBJ1-1; unclear D gene. Trimming took 5 bases from V and 7 from J, leaving 11 bases between them. CDR3 size: 12 residues. CDR1 is SGHTA, CDR2 FQGNSA, per germline. This chain's CDR3 is CASSLSGNEAFF. In nucleotides, the CDR3 is TGTGCCAGCAGCCTGTCGGGGAATGAAGCTTTCTTT.

This clone appeared a few times. The V and J genes are TRBV19 and TRBJ1-3, with D perhaps matching TRBD1 (5 bases). The germline gives CDR1 LNHDA, CDR2 SQIVND (reference sequence). This CDR3 comprises 15 residues. This CDR3 is CASCLLGPKRNTIYF. CDR3 nucleotides: TGTGCAAGTTGCCTCTTGGGACCTAAAAGAAACACCATATATTTT.

The rearrangement uses TRBV20-1 and TRBJ2-1; D uncertain. Looked up from germline, CDR1 is DFQATT and CDR2 is SNEGSKA (reference sequence). V dropped 4 bases and J dropped 6 bases, with 4 bases sitting between them. This CDR3 is 10 amino acids long. CDR3: CSATVNEQFF. CDR3 sequence (DNA): TGCAGTGCTACGGTCAATGAGCAGTTCTTC.

This clone showed up just a few times. The chain has TRBV15 and TRBJ1-2; D is undetermined. Trimming took 0 bases from V and 0 from J, leaving 14 bases between them. This CDR3 comprises 17 residues. In germline, CDR1 is LNHNV, CDR2 YYDKDF (reference sequence). The DNA for the CDR3 is TGTGCCACCAGCAGAGATCACGGCCGAGATTCTAACTATGGCTACACCTTC. It yields the protein CATSRDHGRDSNYGYTF.

This clone ranks as medium-sized. The V call is TRBV6-1, the J call TRBJ1-5; a possible D gene is TRBD1 (5 bases). The CDR3 is made up of 13 amino acids. V dropped 3 bases and J dropped 2 bases, with 5 bases sitting between them. Germline V gene data show CDR1 as MNHNS and CDR2 as SASEGT. CDR3 protein: CASSDRGNQPQHF. The CDR3 DNA follows: TGTGCCAGCAGTGACAGGGGCAATCAGCCCCAGCATTTT.

By its share, this clone is large. The J gene is TRBJ2-7, the V gene TRBV6-2 or TRBV6-3; 9 bases line up with TRBD1. The CDR3 length is 14 residues. Germline CDR1 MNHEY, CDR2 SVGEGT. The trim removed 5 bases at V and 6 bases at J, leaving 8 bases unmatched. CDR3 sequence reads: CASSTGTGSSEQYV. CDR3 in DNA: TGTGCCAGCAGTACCGGGACAGGGTCATCCGAGCAGTACGTC.

The CDR3 here is CASSSGTGHTGELFF. CDR3 coding DNA: TGTGCCAGCAGCTCCGGGACAGGGCACACCGGGGAGCTGTTTTTT. The chain recombines TRBV11-3 with TRBJ2-2; 9 bases line up with TRBD1. This CDR3 contains 15 residues. Trimming cost V 4 bases and J 3 bases; bases outside gene matches: 3. Germline-derived CDR1 and CDR2 are SGHNT and YENEEA.